Sequencing of this TCR beta chain was carried out in a study of identical twins. General observations from the study: The models systematically underestimated how much out-of-frame TCR alpha was shared in monozygotic twins. The study based its conclusions on cross-sectional statistical analysis and did not follow the same donors.

TCRdb redid the calling of the 5' RACE reads with MiXCR, one entry per CDR3 protein. The sample lists a few hundred thousand distinct CDR3 sequences; around a sixth were seen once. Only healthy Caucasians were enrolled as donors. Points on this clonotype: Its antigen is not identified.

The CDR3 totals 14 residues. From germline, CDR1 is LGHDT and CDR2 YNNKEL (reference sequence). V was pared by 0 bases and J by 5 bases, with 3 bases of the junction left unmatched. The gene calls are TRBV3-1 and TRBJ1-1; the match to TRBD1 covers 7 bases. The sequence came from a man aged 45-60 years in good health. What was sequenced was naive T cells sorted from blood. The CDR3 loop reads CASSQEQGRTEAFF. CDR3 bases: TGTGCCAGCAGCCAAGAACAGGGGAGGACTGAAGCTTTCTTT.